One sample yielded the 20 T cell receptor beta chains listed below, sequenced in a study of T cells in Graves' hyperthyroidism and ophthalmopathy. TCR beta CDR3 regions were amplified from RNA. An initial round of RT-PCR targeting the TCR CDR3 relied on the HTBI primer set. MiXCR was run by TCRdb on the multiplex PCR reads, yielding one entry per CDR3 protein. The sample has about 600,000 distinct CDR3 sequences, 16% seen once. Sequencing was performed on blood. The origin of the receptors is a woman in her 40s with Graves' ophthalmopathy.

As for this clonotype: Germline and junction disagree at one end, which may indicate a read error. This chain links TRBV6-1 with TRBJ1-6, with D perhaps TRBD1 (6 bases). Looked up from germline, CDR1 is MNHNS and CDR2 is SASEGT. This CDR3 has 12 residues. The DNA of the CDR3 is TGTGTCAGCTGGACAGATAATTCACCCCTCCACTTT. It encodes CVSWTDNSPLHF.

Regarding this clonotype: A read error may produce the germline difference seen at one junction end. The V gene is TRBV5-1, the J gene TRBJ2-1; a weak D match, TRBD2 (6 bases). CDR3 length equals 17 residues. The V gene's germline CDR1 is SGHRS and CDR2 YFSETQ. The CDR3 DNA reads as TGTGCCAGCAGCTTGACTGTACCGGGACTTTTCTACAATGAGCAGTTCTTC. It codes for CASSLTVPGLFYNEQFF.

This clonotype was seen only a few times. The chain joins TRBV20-1 to TRBJ2-5; D not resolved. The V end lost 7 bases, the J end lost 5 bases, and 14 bases lay between the germline ends. Looked up from germline, CDR1 is DFQATT and CDR2 is SNEGSKA (reference sequence). The CDR3 sequence is 12 residues long. The CDR3 DNA follows: TGCAGTGATAAAGAAGCGTGGGAGACCCAGTACTTC. This encodes CSDKEAWETQYF.

CDR3 DNA sequence: TGTGCCAGCAGCTTAAGGGGGCCGGGACTAGCGGGGGAGAGTGAGACCCAGTACTTC. It encodes CASSLRGPGLAGESETQYF. The chain recombines TRBV7-3 with TRBJ2-5, with 14 nucleotides matching TRBD2. The germline V gene encodes CDR1 SGHTA and CDR2 FQGTGA. V was pared by 1 base and J by 5 bases, with 12 bases of the junction left unmatched. The CDR3 consists of 19 residues. Full variable domain (outside the CDR3, taken from reference TRBV7-3 and TRBJ2-5): GAGVSQTPSNKVTEKGKYVELRCDPISGHTALYWYRQSLGQGPEFLIYFQGTGAADDSGLPNDRFFAVRPEGSVSTLKIQRTERGDSAVYLCASSLRGPGLAGESETQYFGPGTRLLVL.

There are many counts of this clonotype. The chain has TRBV7-8 and TRBJ2-7; the match to TRBD2 covers 10 bases. CDR1 and CDR2 from the germline V gene are SGHVS and FQNEAQ. V trimming: 1 base; J trimming: 1 base; junction bases outside the gene matches: 4. This CDR3 is built from 16 residues. The CDR3 region has the DNA TGTGCCAGCAGCTTAGGCGTAGCGGGAGGTTCCTACGAGCAGTACTTC. As protein: CASSLGVAGGSYEQYF.

This clonotype was observed a handful of times. V usage is TRBV7-3 and J usage is TRBJ2-5; possibly TRBD1 for D (6 bases). V dropped 1 base and J dropped 5 bases, with 17 bases sitting between them. CDR1 and CDR2 from the germline V gene are SGHTA and FQGTGA. The length of the CDR3 is 16 residues. This CDR3 is CASSLNPQGPRETQYF. The CDR3 DNA is TGTGCCAGCAGCTTAAATCCCCAGGGGCCCAGGGAGACCCAGTACTTC. Full variable domain (outside the CDR3, taken from reference TRBV7-3 and TRBJ2-5): GAGVSQTPSNKVTEKGKYVELRCDPISGHTALYWYRQSLGQGPEFLIYFQGTGAADDSGLPNDRFFAVRPEGSVSTLKIQRTERGDSAVYLCASSLNPQGPRETQYFGPGTRLLVL.

In this sample, this clonotype turned up a few times. The chain combines TRBV2 with TRBJ1-5, with 9 bases fitting TRBD1. Germline V gene data show CDR1 as SNHLY and CDR2 as FYNNEI. CDR3 length: 15 residues. Trimming removed 5 bases from V and 6 bases from J; junction bases left unmatched: 8. The CDR3 loop is CASSRGTGLFQPQHF. For the CDR3, the DNA is TGTGCCAGCAGTAGAGGGACAGGGCTCTTTCAGCCCCAGCATTTT.

This clonotype was detected a few times. The V call is TRBV12-3 or TRBV12-4, the J call TRBJ1-2; the match to TRBD1 covers 7 bases. V trimming: 6 bases; J trimming: 6 bases; junction bases outside the gene matches: 10. CDR3 length: 14 residues. CDR3 bases: TGTGCCAGCAGGAAAATGACAGGGAGGGATGGCTACACCTTC. This gives the protein CASRKMTGRDGYTF.

This clonotype was observed a handful of times. V gene TRBV7-3 combines with J gene TRBJ2-7; 10 bases align to TRBD2. J gave up 5 bases and V 3 bases, and 4 bases lay outside the gene matches. Germline V lookup: CDR1 SGHTA, CDR2 FQGTGA. The CDR3 length is 14 residues. CDR3 loop: CASSFSGGADEQYF. CDR3 nucleotide sequence: TGTGCCAGCAGCTTCAGCGGGGGGGCCGACGAGCAGTACTTC.

Turning to this clonotype: At one end, the junction sequence differs from germline, possibly due to a read error. The V and J genes are TRBV19 and TRBJ2-1; TRBD1 matches at 11 bases. This CDR3 region has 16 residues. Germline assignment: CDR1 LNHDA and CDR2 SQIVND (reference sequence). In DNA, the CDR3 is TGTGCCAGTAGTGCCAGGACAGGGGGCTCCCACAATGAGCAGTTCTTC. It yields the protein CASSARTGGSHNEQFF.

V is TRBV6-2 or TRBV6-3 and J is TRBJ2-3; perhaps TRBD2 as D (7 bases). Trimming took 5 bases from V and 2 from J, leaving 17 bases between them. This CDR3 is 16 amino acids long. Germline-derived CDR1 and CDR2 are MNHEY and SVGEGT. The CDR3 protein is CASSEVWGGPTDTQYF. In DNA form, the CDR3 reads TGTGCCAGCAGTGAAGTGTGGGGGGGGCCCACAGATACGCAGTATTTT.

This clonotype has just a few counts. V is TRBV18 and J is TRBJ2-7; perhaps TRBD1 as D (5 bases). The CDR3 length is 14 residues. With 5 bases removed from V and 3 bases from J, the gap between germline ends came to 14 bases. The germline gives CDR1 KGHSH, CDR2 LQKENI. CDR3 amino acids: CASSAGMDFYEQYF. The CDR3 DNA reads as TGTGCCAGCTCAGCAGGGATGGATTTCTACGAGCAGTACTTC.

This clonotype was recorded at least ten times. The chain links TRBV11-2 to TRBJ2-2, with D unresolved. The ends were cut back, 0 bases at V and 3 bases at J, with 5 bases in the middle. Germline V gene sequence: CDR1 SGHAT, CDR2 FQNNGV. The CDR3 has 14 residues. In DNA, the CDR3 is TGTGCCAGCAGCTTAGACTATGACACCGGGGAGCTGTTTTTT. This codes for CASSLDYDTGELFF.

The chain uses TRBV2 and TRBJ2-5; 9 positions agree with TRBD1. Germline lookup yields CDR1 SNHLY and CDR2 FYNNEI. The CDR3 is made up of 15 amino acids. After removal of 6 bases from V and 7 bases from J, the junction contained 12 bases not matched to a gene. CDR3 sequence (DNA): TGTGCCAGCAGGGACGGGACAGGGAACCGGGGGACCCAGTACTTC. Protein sequence: CASRDGTGNRGTQYF.

The chain recombines TRBV6-1 with TRBJ2-2; no reliable D call. The V gene's germline CDR1 is MNHNS and CDR2 SASEGT. The CDR3 contains 13 residues. The germline V and J ends were trimmed by 6 bases and 3 bases, with 8 bases remaining between them. The CDR3 coding sequence is TGTGCCAGCAGCAAGGACGACACCGGGGAGCTGTTTTTT. This translates into CASSKDDTGELFF.

This clonotype was counted ten times or more. The V and J genes are TRBV5-1 and TRBJ2-7; TRBD2 agrees at 7 bases. The CDR3 is 14 residues long. CDR1 SGHRS and CDR2 YFSETQ come from the germline V gene. The V gene end was trimmed by 4 bases and the J gene end by 4 bases; junction bases not matched to a gene: 8. CDR3 in amino acids: CASSAGLGGYEQYF. The DNA for the CDR3 is TGCGCCAGCAGCGCCGGCCTCGGGGGGTACGAGCAGTACTTC. Supplemented by reference TRBV5-1 and TRBJ2-7, the full variable domain reads KAGVTQTPRYLIKTRGQQVTLSCSPISGHRSVSWYQQTPGQGLQFLFEYFSETQRNKGNFPGRFSGRQFSNSRSEMNVSTLELGDSALYLCASSAGLGGYEQYFGPGTRLTVT.

This clonotype was seen repeatedly, ten times or more. The chain is built from TRBV2 and TRBJ2-7; TRBD2 aligns across 8 bases. Losses at the gene ends were 8 bases for V and 1 base for J; bases not matched to a gene: 7. CDR1 is SNHLY, CDR2 FYNNEI, per germline. This CDR3 region has 14 residues. The CDR3 nucleotides read TGTGCCAGCGTTCCCGGGACTAGTTCCTACGAGCAGTACTTC. This gives the protein CASVPGTSSYEQYF.

With regard to this clonotype: Mismatch with germline at one junction end may stem from a read error. The chain carries TRBV5-5 and TRBJ2-1, with 8 bases identical to TRBD1. The CDR3 extends over 15 amino acids. Germline values: CDR1 SGHKS, CDR2 YYEKEE (reference sequence). The CDR3 is CARSPDRAGSNEQFF. CDR3 coding DNA: TGTGCCCGCAGCCCGGACAGGGCCGGTTCCAATGAGCAGTTCTTC. Combining the CDR3 with reference TRBV5-5 and TRBJ2-1 gives the whole variable domain DAGVTQSPTHLIKTRGQQVTLRCSPISGHKSVSWYQQVLGQGPQFIFQYYEKEERGRGNFPDRFSARQFPNYSSELNVNALLLGDSALYLCARSPDRAGSNEQFFGPGTRLTVL.

This clonotype was recorded many times. The V gene is TRBV20-1, the J gene TRBJ2-5, with D possibly matching TRBD1 (5 bases). The CDR3 sequence is 12 residues long. V was cut by 1 base and J by 5 bases, with 8 bases left in between. CDR1 is DFQATT and CDR2 is SNEGSKA in the germline V gene (reference sequence). The CDR3 coding sequence is TGCAGTGCTAGAGGTCAGGGTGAGACCCAGTACTTC. Its protein is CSARGQGETQYF.

The CDR3 spells CASSPRGNSPLHF. The DNA for the CDR3 is TGTGCCAGCAGTCCCCGCGGGAATTCACCCCTCCACTTT. The gene calls are TRBV27 and TRBJ1-6; no clear D gene. Germline V gene sequence: CDR1 MNHEY, CDR2 SMNVEV (reference sequence). The V end was cut by 5 bases, the J end by 7 bases, with 9 bases between. The CDR3 is 13 residues long.